The clone carrying this TCR beta chain appeared many times. What it recognizes is unknown. Built from TCR beta cDNA, the libraries had unique molecular identifiers in them. TCRdb passed the PCR reads through MiXCR, listing each CDR3 protein once. The sample carries about half a million distinct CDR3 sequences, around 36% recorded once. The sample is drawn from a study of post-analysis software for immune sequencing data. Whole-study findings and limits: In patients, TRBV5-6, TRBV5-1 and TRBV20-1 belonged to five TRBV segments found more frequently than in controls.

The V gene's germline CDR1 is MNHNY and CDR2 SVGAGI (reference sequence). With V trimmed by 7 bases and J by 5 bases, 10 bases remained unmatched. The CDR3 loop spans 15 amino acids. Sequenced: blood. This receptor was obtained from a girl aged 2-17 years with multiple sclerosis. This rearrangement joins TRBV6-6 to TRBJ2-3; 9 bases fit TRBD1. Here the CDR3 reads CASNDRGVFGDTQYF. The CDR3 DNA follows: TGTGCCAGCAATGACAGGGGGGTTTTTGGAGATACGCAGTATTTT.